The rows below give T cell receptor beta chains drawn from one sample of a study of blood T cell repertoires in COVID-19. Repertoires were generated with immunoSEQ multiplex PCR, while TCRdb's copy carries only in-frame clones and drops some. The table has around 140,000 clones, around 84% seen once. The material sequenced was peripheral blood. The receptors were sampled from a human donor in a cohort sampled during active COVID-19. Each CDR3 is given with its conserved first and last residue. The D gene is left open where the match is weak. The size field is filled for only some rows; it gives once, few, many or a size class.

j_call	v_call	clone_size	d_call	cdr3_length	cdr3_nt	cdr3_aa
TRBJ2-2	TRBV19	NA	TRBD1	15	TGTGCCAGTAGTGTGACAGGGGGCCGAACCGGGGAGCTGTTTTTT	CASSVTGGRTGELFF
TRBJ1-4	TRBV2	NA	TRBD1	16	TGTGCCAGCAGAGGGGGGACAGGGGGAGCTAATGAAAAACTGTTTTTT	CASRGGTGGANEKLFF
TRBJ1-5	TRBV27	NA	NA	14	TGTGCCAGCAGTTTACGCGATAGCAATCAGCCCCAGCATTTT	CASSLRDSNQPQHF
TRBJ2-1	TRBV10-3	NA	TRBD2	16	TGTGCCATCAGTCCGGGACTAGCGGGAAATGGGAATGAGCAGTTCTTC	CAISPGLAGNGNEQFF
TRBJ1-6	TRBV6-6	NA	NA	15	TGTGCCAGCAGTTCAGCCCTCTCGGGAAATTCACCCCTCCACTTT	CASSSALSGNSPLHF
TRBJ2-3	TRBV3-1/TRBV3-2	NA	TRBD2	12	TGTGCCAGCAGCCGCGGGACTAGCGGGCAGTATTTT	CASSRGTSGQYF
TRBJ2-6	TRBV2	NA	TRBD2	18	TGTGCCAGCAGTGTAGCTAGCGGGGGCTACTCTGGGGCCAACGTCCTGACTTTC	CASSVASGGYSGANVLTF
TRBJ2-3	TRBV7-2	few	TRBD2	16	TGTGCCAGCAGCGTAGGGACTAGCGGAGCGACAGATACGCAGTATTTT	CASSVGTSGATDTQYF
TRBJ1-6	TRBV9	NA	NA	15	TGTGCCAGCAGCGTAGGGGGGCCTAGGGATTCACCCCTCCACTTT	CASSVGGPRDSPLHF
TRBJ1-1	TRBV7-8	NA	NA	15	TGTGCCAGCAGCTCAATACTACAGGGAATCGCTGAAGCTTTCTTT	CASSSILQGIAEAFF
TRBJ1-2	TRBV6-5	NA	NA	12	TGTGCCAGCAGTTACTCGACCGGGGGCTACACCTTC	CASSYSTGGYTF
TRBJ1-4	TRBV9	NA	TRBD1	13	TGTGCCAGCAGCGTAAGTCCGGGACAGGGCTTATTTTTT	CASSVSPGQGLFF
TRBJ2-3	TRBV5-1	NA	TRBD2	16	TGCGCCAGCAGCTTGGGGCTAGCGGGAGAGGCAGATACGCAGTATTTT	CASSLGLAGEADTQYF
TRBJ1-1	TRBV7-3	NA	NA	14	TGTGCCAGCAGCTTAATAGGGGGGAACACTGAAGCTTTCTTT	CASSLIGGNTEAFF
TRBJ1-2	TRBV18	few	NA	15	TGTGCCAGCTCCCAGACGACAGGCCCTAACTATGGCTACACCTTC	CASSQTTGPNYGYTF
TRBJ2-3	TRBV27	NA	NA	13	TGTGCCAGCAAAGCCAGGGGCTTTGATACGCAGTATTTT	CASKARGFDTQYF
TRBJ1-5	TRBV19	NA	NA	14	TGTGCCAGTAGTATAGGTCAACAGGGACAGCCCCAGCATTTT	CASSIGQQGQPQHF
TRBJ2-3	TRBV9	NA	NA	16	TGTGCCAGCAGCGTAGTTGGCGGCAGAAGCACAGATACGCAGTATTTT	CASSVVGGRSTDTQYF
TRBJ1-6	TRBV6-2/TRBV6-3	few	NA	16	TGTGCCAGCAGTTACCGCAATGCAGGGGCTAATTCACCCCTCCACTTT	CASSYRNAGANSPLHF
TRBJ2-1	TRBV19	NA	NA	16	TGTGCCAGTAGTATATCCGGGCAGGGGTCTATTAATGAGCAGTTCTTC	CASSISGQGSINEQFF
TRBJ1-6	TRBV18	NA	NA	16	TGTGCCAGCTCACCATTTAGCCCGGGAGACAATTCACCCCTCCACTTT	CASSPFSPGDNSPLHF
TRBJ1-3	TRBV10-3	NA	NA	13	TGTGCCATCAGTAGGACAGATGGAAACACCATATATTTT	CAISRTDGNTIYF
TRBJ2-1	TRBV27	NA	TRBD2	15	TGTGCCAGCAGTTCCCCTAGCGGGGGCTACAATGAGCAGTTCTTC	CASSSPSGGYNEQFF
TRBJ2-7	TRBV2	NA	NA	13	TGTGCCAGCAGGACACAGGGGAGGAACGAGCAGTACTTC	CASRTQGRNEQYF
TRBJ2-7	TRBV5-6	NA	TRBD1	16	TGTGCCAGCAGCGTGATAGGGACAGGGGGGAGTTACGAGCAGTACTTC	CASSVIGTGGSYEQYF
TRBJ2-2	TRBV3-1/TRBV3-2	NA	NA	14	TGTGCCAGCAGTCCGACAAGGAACACCGGGGAGCTGTTTTTT	CASSPTRNTGELFF
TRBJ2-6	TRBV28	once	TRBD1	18	TGTGCCAGCAGTCCCCGGACAGGACGTCGCTCTGGGGCCAACGTCCTGACTTTC	CASSPRTGRRSGANVLTF
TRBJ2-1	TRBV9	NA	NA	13	TGTGCCAGCAGCGTAGGTCGGGGTTGGGAGCAGTTCTTC	CASSVGRGWEQFF
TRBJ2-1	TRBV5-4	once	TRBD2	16	TGTGCCAGCAGCTCTGGTGGACTAGCGGGGGTTAATGAGCAGTTCTTC	CASSSGGLAGVNEQFF
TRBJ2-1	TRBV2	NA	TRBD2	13	TGTGCCAGCAGGACGGGGGGGAGGAGGGAGCAGTTCTTC	CASRTGGRREQFF
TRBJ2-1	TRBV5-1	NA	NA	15	TGCGCCAGCAAGGTGGGACTTAGCTCCTACAATGAGCAGTTCTTC	CASKVGLSSYNEQFF
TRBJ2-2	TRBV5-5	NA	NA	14	TGTGCCTACTCTAGGAGGGTGGAGACCGGGGAGCTGTTTTTT	CAYSRRVETGELFF
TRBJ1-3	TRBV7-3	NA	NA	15	TGTGCCAGCAGCCCGAGGGGGGGCTCTGGAAACACCATATATTTT	CASSPRGGSGNTIYF
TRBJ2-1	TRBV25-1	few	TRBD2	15	TGTGCCAGCAGTGAATCACTAGCGGGAGGGGCGGCGCAGTTCTTC	CASSESLAGGAAQFF
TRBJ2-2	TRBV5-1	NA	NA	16	TGCGCCAGCAGCCTCCGGGTAATCGCGAACACCGGGGAGCTGTTTTTT	CASSLRVIANTGELFF
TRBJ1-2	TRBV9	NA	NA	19	TGTGCCAGCAGCGTAGTTCCAGGGGAACCAAACGCACTTAACTATGGCTACACCTTC	CASSVVPGEPNALNYGYTF
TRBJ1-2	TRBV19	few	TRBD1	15	TGTGCCAGTAGTCTCAGTAGCAGGGGGGACTATGGCTACACCTTC	CASSLSSRGDYGYTF
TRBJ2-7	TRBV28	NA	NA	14	TGTGCCAGCACCGGCAGCGGCCACTCCTACGAGCAGTACTTC	CASTGSGHSYEQYF
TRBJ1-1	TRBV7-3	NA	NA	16	TGTGCCAGCAGCCCACGACCTCCGGGGATGGGGACTGAAGCTTTCTTT	CASSPRPPGMGTEAFF
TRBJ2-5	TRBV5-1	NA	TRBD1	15	TGCGCCAGCAGCTTGGTAGGGGGCCCCCAAGAGACCCAGTACTTC	CASSLVGGPQETQYF
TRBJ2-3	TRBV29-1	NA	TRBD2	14	TGCAGCGTTGAGAGAGGCGGGAGCCCAGATACGCAGTATTTT	CSVERGGSPDTQYF
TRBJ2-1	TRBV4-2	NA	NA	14	TGTGCCAGCAGCCAAGAGCGGTTCTACAATGAGCAGTTCTTC	CASSQERFYNEQFF
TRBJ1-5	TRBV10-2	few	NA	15	TGCGCCAGCAGTGGGGACATTTTTAGCAATCAGCCCCAGCATTTT	CASSGDIFSNQPQHF
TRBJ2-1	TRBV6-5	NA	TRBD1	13	TGTGCCAGCAGGGAGACAGGGCACAATGAGCAGTTCTTC	CASRETGHNEQFF
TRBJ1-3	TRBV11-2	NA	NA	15	TGTGCCAGCAGTTCGGGACTGACCTCTGGAAACACCATATATTTT	CASSSGLTSGNTIYF
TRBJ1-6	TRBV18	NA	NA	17	TGTGCCAGCTCACCACCGAGGGTGAGCTCCTATAATTCACCCCTCCACTTT	CASSPPRVSSYNSPLHF
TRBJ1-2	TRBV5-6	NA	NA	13	TGTGCCAGCAGCTTGGGGGCCTACTATGGCTACACCTTC	CASSLGAYYGYTF